This TCR beta chain was observed in a study of CD8+CD57+ T cells in acquired aplastic anemia. Whole-study context: On average, sorted CD4+ and CD8+ cells gave about 2.9 ug of DNA.

Researchers used genomic DNA as the template to profile TCR beta VDJ and CDR3. MiXCR was run by TCRdb on the reads, yielding one entry per CDR3 protein. Among around 200,000 distinct CDR3 sequences listed, around 50% were seen once. The germline CDR1 and CDR2 sequences are SGHDT and YYEEEE. Trimming took 7 bases from V and 8 from J, leaving 16 bases between them. The length of the CDR3 is 13 residues. Overall study findings and caveats: Any difference that existed in CD8+ Simpson's diversity between patients and controls was not significant. Approximately 28 CD8+ CDR3 sequences were shared between patients and controls.

All sequencing subjects had displayed CD8+CD57+ cell expansion on flow cytometry. Patients were untreated when blood was sampled. Points on this clonotype: Its target is unknown.

The gene calls are TRBV5-6 and TRBJ2-4; D ambiguous. Material for sequencing was sorted CD4+, CD8+, or CD8+CD57+ T cells (not recorded which) from PBMCs. The source of this sequence is a human donor with aplastic anemia. The CDR3 loop reads CASGPPGLDIQYF. CDR3 sequence (DNA): TGTGCCAGCGGCCCCCCAGGTTTGGACATTCAGTACTTC.